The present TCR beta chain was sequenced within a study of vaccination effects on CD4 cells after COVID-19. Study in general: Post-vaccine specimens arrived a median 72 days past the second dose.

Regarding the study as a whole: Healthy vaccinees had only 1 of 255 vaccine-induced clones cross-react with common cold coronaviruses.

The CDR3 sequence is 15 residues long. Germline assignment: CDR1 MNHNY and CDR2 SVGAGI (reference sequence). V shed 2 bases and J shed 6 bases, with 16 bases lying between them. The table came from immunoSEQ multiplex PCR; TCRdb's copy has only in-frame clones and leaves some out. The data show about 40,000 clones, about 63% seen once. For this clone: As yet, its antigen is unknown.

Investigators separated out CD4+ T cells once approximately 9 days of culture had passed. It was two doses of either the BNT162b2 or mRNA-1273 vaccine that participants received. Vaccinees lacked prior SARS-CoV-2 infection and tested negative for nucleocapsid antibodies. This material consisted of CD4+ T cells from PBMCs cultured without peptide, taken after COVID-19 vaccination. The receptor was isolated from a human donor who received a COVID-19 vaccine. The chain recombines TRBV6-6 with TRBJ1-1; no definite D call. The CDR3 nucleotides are TGTGCCAGCAGTTACGAATCACCCCGCCTCGCTGAAGCTTTCTTT. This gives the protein CASSYESPRLAEAFF.